This T cell receptor beta chain stems from a study of human T cells and chemical hapten exposure (dated by TCRdb to about 2021). Regarding the study in general: For sensitization, 2% DPC in acetone was applied to a 2 cm by 2 cm area of upper inner arm skin. Throughout the roughly 26-week study period, patients were also given weekly therapeutic DPC doses on the scalp. Patch testing was performed on the upper back with Finn chambers containing 0.01% DPC, and the patch tests were scored after 6 days according to International Contact Dermatitis Research Group standards. The mostly female patient cohort included alopecia areata with under or over 50% scalp involvement, alopecia totalis and alopecia universalis. The libraries were sequenced as a pool, and the TCR yield per sample differed mostly because of small variations in library volumes within the pool. Peripheral blood TCR repertoire changes were tracked in vivo in alopecia patients during primary and secondary sensitization to the hapten diphenylcyclopropenone (DPC). Patient blood was sampled pre-sensitization (week 0) and at 2, 6 and about 24 weeks after DPC sensitization. For TCR sequencing, blood came from twenty-nine alopecia patients at anywhere from one to four time points (pre-sensitization, 2, 6 and 24 weeks). From each blood RNA sample, both TCR alpha and TCR beta chains were sequenced.

Study-wide conclusions, independent of this receptor: All patients had alopecia, a presumed autoimmune disease, so their immune response might differ from that of healthy individuals. A positive correlation was found between the number of PT1 expanded TCRs and patch test score, with significance reached at thresholds 8, 16 and 32 but not 4. Significantly more large CDR3 similarity clusters were formed by expanded TCRs than by pre-sensitization or healthy control sets, consistent with antigen-driven responses. No change with DPC sensitization was found in the number of TCRs above 1 in 1000 frequency, and no evidence of global repertoire structure alterations was found. After repeated subsampling, changes were observed in the strength of the expansion versus patch-test correlation and in the threshold at which the correlation became significant.

This clonotype came up a few times. What antigen it recognizes has not been identified. Per-base quality was not reported, and no clone a single base away is much larger than it. The time point label here, explained by the study, means: patch test 1, 2 weeks after DPC sensitization. According to the study, the label for this sample's treatment or condition signals: therapeutic diphenylcyclopropenone sensitization with weekly scalp DPC. Unfractionated whole blood was collected in Tempus Blood RNA tubes, and total RNA was extracted from that blood. At each patch-test visit, blood was drawn before the patch test was applied. Eligible patients were aged 18 to 70, diagnosed with alopecia, deemed suitable for DPC therapy, and excluded if pregnant. Including cysteine and phenylalanine, the CDR3 has 15 amino acids. Here the CDR3 DNA is all that survives: 45 bases in frame from base 1. Trimmed from V: 6 bases; trimmed from J: 3 bases; junction bases lacking a gene match: 6. CDR1 MDHEN and CDR2 SYDVKM are derived from the germline V gene.

Libraries came from RACE. Sequencing was carried out with a NextSeq 500. During library preparation, unique molecular identifiers were attached to individual cDNA molecules so that TCRs could be counted quantitatively and reproducibly. Processing in the source paper ran as follows. The median number of TCRs per sample was approximately 98,000, ranging from about 20,000 to 750,000. The Decombinator software suite was used to annotate V, J and CDR3 in the TCR reads. For the PS versus PT1 abundance plots, all samples were subsampled to the same number of TCRs (28,000). TCRs were defined as expanded if absent before sensitization and observed at least eight times at the 2-week time point. Using fastp at Q25 and MiXCR, TCRdb reprocessed the public reads and kept productive beta chains. Every CDR3 protein is listed once, alongside the most common genes and DNA of its rows. The V and J calls and clone size are TCRdb's, not the authors'. This sample lists 40,000 to 65,000 distinct CDR3 sequences; 11% were detected once. The top ten constitute approximately 2% of the sample.

The sample was whole blood, taken in connection with sensitization to the hapten diphenylcyclopropenone (DPC). The V gene is TRBV28 and the J gene is TRBJ1-5, with 9 bases aligning to TRBD1. The clonotype was recovered from a woman aged 40-49 years with alopecia areata. Some clones in this sample may be carry-over from other donors' samples. CDR3 sequence: CASSSQGAPNQPQHF. DNA sequence: TGTGCCAGCAGCTCACAGGGGGCCCCCAATCAGCCCCAGCATTTT.